This TCR beta chain was identified during a study of blood T cell repertoires in COVID-19. Study-wide background: The analysed material was cDNA or gDNA that came from T cells, B-cell-depleted T cells, or PBMCs.

Only in-frame clones appear in the TCRdb table, and some are missing; sequencing was by immunoSEQ multiplex PCR. The table shows about 170,000 clones, with roughly 80% occurring only once. The CDR3 loop spans 13 amino acids. Trimming removed 1 base from V and 4 bases from J, with 7 bases in between. Per the germline V gene, CDR1 is SGHTA and CDR2 is FQGTGA. Recruited during active infection, patients (from Seattle) were subsequently followed longitudinally. The chain has TRBV7-3 and TRBJ1-2; tentative D call: TRBD1 (5 bases). The sample consisted of peripheral blood. This TCR was sampled from a woman of 80 years or more with COVID-19, enrolled during active disease. As DNA, the CDR3 is TGTGCCAGCAGCTTAAGTCAGGGCTATGGCTACACCTTC. Protein product: CASSLSQGYGYTF.